This TCR beta chain is drawn from a study of early T cells in non-severe SARS-CoV-2 infection. The CDR3 has 13 amino acids. Germline V gives CDR1 KGHSH, CDR2 LQKENI. The V end lost 6 bases, the J end lost 3 bases, and 11 bases lay between the germline ends. Individual cDNA molecules received unique molecular identifiers. TCRdb reprocessed the 5' RACE reads via MiXCR and lists one record per CDR3 protein. The sample has some 97,000 distinct CDR3 sequences; 9.5% to 12% are singletons. This clonotype was observed many times. Here the sequenced sample was whole blood, taken at baseline. The TCR was taken from an adult who was a healthcare worker with PCR-confirmed SARS-CoV-2 infection or an uninfected control (not recorded which). The J gene is TRBJ1-2, the V gene TRBV18, with a tentative D call TRBD1 (6 bases). The CDR3 reads CASSEGEYYGYTF. CDR3 coding DNA: TGTGCCAGCTCGGAGGGGGAATACTATGGCTACACCTTC.